The 32 T cell receptor beta chains below all came from one sample that was sequenced in a study of blood T cell repertoires in COVID-19 (dated by TCRdb to about 2020). The library relied on the immunoSEQ multiplex PCR assay. The clones in this table, taken by TCRdb from immuneACCESS, are in-frame only. Not every clone is retained; where verified, under half of the shortfall comes from an unresolved V gene, and the cause of the rest is unknown. The sample table lists under 85,000 clones, more than 80% of them with a count of one. The ten most abundant clones make up roughly 5.6% of the sample. What was sequenced was peripheral blood. The receptor set was obtained from an elderly man with acute or convalescent COVID-19.

This chain uses TRBV5-1 with TRBJ1-1, with a possible D match to TRBD1 (5 bases). Germline assignment: CDR1 SGHRS and CDR2 YFSETQ. The length of the CDR3 is 15 residues. V was cut by 4 bases and J by 0 bases, with 13 bases left in between. The CDR3 DNA reads as TGCGCCAGCAGCCCGGGGGGGACGATGAACACTGAAGCTTTCTTT. The encoded protein is CASSPGGTMNTEAFF. Using reference TRBV5-1 and TRBJ1-1 for the parts outside the CDR3, the full variable domain is KAGVTQTPRYLIKTRGQQVTLSCSPISGHRSVSWYQQTPGQGLQFLFEYFSETQRNKGNFPGRFSGRQFSNSRSEMNVSTLELGDSALYLCASSPGGTMNTEAFFGQGTRLTVV.

The chain combines TRBV19 with TRBJ1-3, with D maybe TRBD1 (5 bases). This CDR3 has 14 amino acids. Germline CDR1 and CDR2: LNHDA and SQIVND (reference sequence). Trimming shortened V by 4 bases and J by 2 bases, and 9 bases separated the two germline ends. CDR3 coding DNA: TGTGCCAGTAGTAAAGGGGCCCCTGGAAACACCATATATTTT. Its translation is CASSKGAPGNTIYF.

The chain joins TRBV27 to TRBJ2-7; 11 bases align to TRBD1. Germline CDR1 MNHEY, CDR2 SMNVEV (reference sequence). V trimming: 6 bases; J trimming: 2 bases; junction bases outside the gene matches: 9. This CDR3 region has 16 residues. CDR3 in DNA: TGTGCCAGCAGCCCGGGAGGGGGACAGGGGGCCTACGAGCAGTACTTC. This gives the protein CASSPGGGQGAYEQYF.

This clone was seen once. For the CDR3, the DNA is TGTGCCAGCAGCTCAGGGACTAGCCAAACAGATACGCAGTATTTT. This codes for CASSSGTSQTDTQYF. The V gene is TRBV7-2, the J gene TRBJ2-3; 9 nucleotides line up with TRBD2. Germline V CDR1 and CDR2: SGHTA, FQGNSA. CDR3 length: 15 amino acids. The V and J ends lost 4 bases and 3 bases, in that order; junction bases with no gene match: 5.

This clone has more than one count but fewer than ten. CDR3 bases: TGTGCCAGCCTGTTCGTTATCGGGGAGCTGTTTTTT. It encodes CASLFVIGELFF. The rearrangement links TRBV2 to TRBJ2-2; the D is unclear. V was pared by 8 bases and J by 7 bases, with 11 bases between. In germline, CDR1 is SNHLY, CDR2 FYNNEI. This CDR3 has 12 residues.

The chain carries TRBV12-3 or TRBV12-4 and TRBJ2-5; D is undetermined. CDR3 length: 12 amino acids. Trimming shortened V by 3 bases and J by 5 bases, and 7 bases separated the two germline ends. CDR3 in amino acids: CASSFAQETQYF. The CDR3 DNA reads TGTGCCAGCAGTTTTGCCCAGGAGACCCAGTACTTC.

V gene TRBV3-1 (or the pseudogene TRBV3-2) combines with J gene TRBJ2-3, with 9 bases matching TRBD2. CDR1 and CDR2 from the germline V gene are LGHDT and YNNKEL (reference sequence). With V trimmed by 4 bases and J by 0 bases, 5 bases remained unmatched. The CDR3 runs to 16 residues. The CDR3 coding sequence is TGTGCCAGCAGCCCCCTAGCGGGATCTAGCACAGATACGCAGTATTTT. Translated: CASSPLAGSSTDTQYF.

The chain uses TRBV4-2 and TRBJ1-5, with D possibly TRBD1 on 6 matching bases. The CDR3 has 14 residues. The V and J ends lost 0 bases and 6 bases respectively, with 9 bases between them. From germline, CDR1 is LGHNA and CDR2 YNFKEQ. CDR3 residues: CASSQETGAQPQHF. The CDR3 nucleotides are TGTGCCAGCAGCCAAGAGACAGGTGCTCAGCCCCAGCATTTT.

This clone was observed a single time. This chain connects TRBV10-3 to TRBJ1-1; D is uncertain. V dropped 2 bases and J dropped 5 bases, with 9 bases sitting between them. Germline V gives CDR1 ENHRY, CDR2 SYGVKD. This CDR3 spans 13 amino acids. CDR3 nucleotide sequence: TGTGCCATCAGTGAGCAAGCTAGTACTGAAGCTTTCTTT. It encodes CAISEQASTEAFF.

This chain links TRBV10-3 with TRBJ1-5; D unresolved. CDR3 length equals 12 residues. V gave up 6 bases and J gave up 5 bases, with 8 bases separating them. Germline V CDR1 and CDR2: ENHRY, SYGVKD. The CDR3 here is CAISSRDQPQHF. CDR3 DNA sequence: TGTGCCATCAGCTCTAGAGATCAGCCCCAGCATTTT.

The V call is TRBV10-3, the J call TRBJ2-1; 10 bases agree with TRBD1. The CDR3 has 19 residues. Germline V gene data show CDR1 as ENHRY and CDR2 as SYGVKD. V shed 0 bases and J 8 bases; nucleotides not matched to a gene: 16. In DNA, the CDR3 is TGTGCCATCAGTGAGTCGAAAGGTCTTCGGACAGGGGGTTATGATGAGCAGTTCTTC. Its protein is CAISESKGLRTGGYDEQFF.

This rearrangement joins TRBV6-6 to TRBJ2-6; D might be TRBD1 (5 bases). The CDR3 is 16 residues long. Per the germline V gene, CDR1 is MNHNY and CDR2 is SVGAGI (reference sequence). V was cut by 3 bases and J by 0 bases, with 9 bases left in between. The CDR3 reads CASSYFGASGANVLTF. The CDR3 DNA reads TGTGCCAGCAGTTATTTTGGGGCCTCTGGGGCCAACGTCCTGACTTTC.

The genes are TRBV28 and TRBJ1-3, with D unclear. Germline V gene sequence: CDR1 MDHEN, CDR2 SYDVKM. This CDR3 region has 15 residues. Trimming left V 3 bases short and J 0 bases short, with 9 bases between. Written as DNA, the CDR3 is TGTGCCAGCAGTTTGGGCGGGTTCTCTGGAAACACCATATATTTT. As protein: CASSLGGFSGNTIYF.

The chain joins TRBV4-3 to TRBJ2-1; 14 bases agree with TRBD2. The CDR3 consists of 16 residues. Germline CDR1 LGHNA, CDR2 YSLEER. V lost 0 bases and J lost 8; bases outside the gene matches: 3. The CDR3 DNA follows: TGCGCCAGCAGCCAAGACGGGACTAGCGGGAGTTATGAGCAGTTCTTC. Its translation: CASSQDGTSGSYEQFF.

This clone occurred a few times. This chain connects TRBV18 to TRBJ1-1; TRBD1 aligns across 7 bases. The ends lost 2 bases at V and 4 bases at J; junction bases unmatched: 4. The CDR3 totals 14 residues. Looked up from germline, CDR1 is KGHSH and CDR2 is LQKENI. This CDR3 reads CASSPAQGGTEAFF. The CDR3 DNA reads as TGTGCCAGCTCACCAGCGCAGGGGGGCACTGAAGCTTTCTTT.

The CDR3 region is CASSLGLASAETQYF. DNA for the CDR3: TGTGCCAGCAGCTTAGGACTAGCTTCCGCAGAGACCCAGTACTTC. This chain links TRBV7-2 with TRBJ2-5, with TRBD2 matching 7 bases. Germline CDR1 is SGHTA and CDR2 is FQGNSA. The CDR3 has 15 amino acids. V shed 1 base, J shed 4 bases, and the junction held 6 bases outside the gene matches.

CDR3 amino acids: CASSLSQGKYGYTF. The CDR3 DNA sequence: TGTGCCAGCAGTTTATCTCAGGGAAAATATGGCTACACCTTC. The chain has TRBV27 and TRBJ1-2; tentative D call: TRBD1 (5 bases). The V end lost 0 bases, the J end lost 5 bases, and 10 bases lay between the germline ends. Germline V lookup: CDR1 MNHEY, CDR2 SMNVEV (reference sequence). The CDR3 length is 14 residues.

V and J are TRBV28 and TRBJ1-2; no clear D. V was clipped by 3 bases and J by 8 bases, with 19 bases between them. Looked up from germline, CDR1 is MDHEN and CDR2 is SYDVKM. The CDR3 totals 15 residues. CDR3 sequence (DNA): TGTGCCAGCAGTTTGGGTAGGGTAGGGAGTCGAGGCTACACCTTC. Amino acids: CASSLGRVGSRGYTF.

The chain carries TRBV6-6 and TRBJ1-1; 9 bases line up with TRBD1. Per the germline V gene, CDR1 is MNHNY and CDR2 is SVGAGI (reference sequence). The CDR3 runs 16 residues. The trim removed 4 bases at V and 0 bases at J, leaving 6 bases unmatched. CDR3 DNA: TGTGCCAGCAGTTCCGGGACAGGGATCATGAACACTGAAGCTTTCTTT. Its translation: CASSSGTGIMNTEAFF.

This chain joins TRBV13 and TRBJ2-1; 10 nucleotides align to TRBD2. Trimming took 3 bases from V and 8 from J; bases not matched to a gene: 10. CDR1 and CDR2 from the germline V gene are PRHDT and FYEKMQ (reference sequence). The CDR3 length is 16 residues. The CDR3 loop is CASSFGLAGDGHEQFF. The CDR3 bases are TGTGCCAGCAGCTTCGGTCTAGCGGGAGACGGGCATGAGCAGTTCTTC.

The gene calls are TRBV7-2 and TRBJ1-1; tentatively, D is TRBD1 (5 bases). The CDR3 runs to 15 residues. V shed 2 bases and J shed 10 bases, with 20 bases lying between them. CDR1 and CDR2 from the germline V gene are SGHTA and FQGNSA. The CDR3: CASSLRSQGGIGAFF. The CDR3 DNA reads TGTGCCAGCAGCTTAAGATCGCAGGGAGGGATCGGAGCTTTCTTT.

The rearrangement links TRBV30 to TRBJ1-1, with 7 bases lining up with TRBD1. Germline V lookup: CDR1 GTSNPN, CDR2 SVGIG (reference sequence). The CDR3 runs to 11 residues. V lost 6 bases, J lost 8 bases, and 6 bases stayed unmatched. CDR3 loop: CACKGAREAFF. In nucleotides, the CDR3 is TGTGCCTGCAAGGGGGCGCGGGAAGCTTTCTTT.

This clone was observed once. The V call is TRBV28, the J call TRBJ1-2; possibly TRBD1 for D (5 bases). The germline V gene has CDR1 MDHEN and CDR2 SYDVKM. Trimming took 5 bases from V and 8 from J, leaving 15 bases between them. CDR3 size: 13 residues. The CDR3 DNA is TGTGCCAGCAGTGTATTCAGGGTCGGGGGCTACACCTTC. Translation gives CASSVFRVGGYTF.

This clone was seen only a few times. The gene calls are TRBV19 and TRBJ1-2, with a possible D match to TRBD1 (6 bases). Germline lookup yields CDR1 LNHDA and CDR2 SQIVND (reference sequence). The CDR3 covers 13 residues. Between the trimmed V and J ends, which lost 5 bases and 1 base, there was a span of 8 bases. The DNA of the CDR3 is TGTGCCAGTAGTTTCAGGGGTAACTATGGCTACACCTTC. The encoded protein is CASSFRGNYGYTF.

This clone was recorded once. The chain couples TRBV6-5 to TRBJ1-4; a possible D gene is TRBD1 (5 bases). Trimming cost V 6 bases and J 6 bases, with 11 bases left between them. CDR1 MNHEY and CDR2 SVGAGI come from the germline V gene. The CDR3 length is 13 residues. The CDR3 reads CASSPGYDEKLFF. The DNA of the CDR3 is TGTGCCAGCAGCCCAGGGTACGATGAAAAACTGTTTTTT.

The V gene is TRBV7-2, the J gene TRBJ1-1; 11 positions match TRBD1. This CDR3 is built from 18 residues. Germline values: CDR1 SGHTA, CDR2 FQGNSA. V gave up 3 bases and J gave up 5 bases; unmatched junction bases: 14. The CDR3 loop reads CASSLTLGGTGGGTEAFF. Written as DNA, the CDR3 is TGTGCCAGCAGCTTGACCCTCGGTGGGACAGGGGGAGGAACTGAAGCTTTCTTT.

This clone was found a few times. The V call is TRBV7-9, the J call TRBJ1-1, with no clear D. Looked up from germline, CDR1 is SEHNR and CDR2 is FQNEAQ (reference sequence). V shed 0 bases and J shed 5 bases, with 13 bases lying between them. The CDR3 is 15 amino acids. The CDR3 is CASSLAGQRGTEAFF. The CDR3 DNA follows: TGTGCCAGCAGCTTAGCAGGGCAACGAGGGACTGAAGCTTTCTTT.

The chain recombines TRBV7-2 with TRBJ2-7, with TRBD2 matching over 11 bases. CDR3 length: 15 residues. Germline assignment: CDR1 SGHTA and CDR2 FQGNSA. J lost 3 bases, V lost 5 bases, and 6 bases had no gene match. DNA for the CDR3: TGTGCCAGCAGCGTAGATAGCGGGAGGGTCTACGAGCAGTACTTC. It translates to CASSVDSGRVYEQYF.

Written as DNA, the CDR3 is TGTGCCAGCTCACCACGGGCTGCAACTAATGAAAAACTGTTTTTT. Amino acids: CASSPRAATNEKLFF. V and J are TRBV18 and TRBJ1-4; D is unclear. The CDR3 extends over 15 amino acids. Germline V gene sequence: CDR1 KGHSH, CDR2 LQKENI. Trimming removed 1 base at V and 0 bases at J, with 6 bases between.

A few counts support this clone. The CDR3 loop is CASSETGQGAREQYF. Written as DNA, the CDR3 is TGTGCCAGCAGTGAAACGGGACAGGGGGCTCGGGAGCAGTACTTC. J is TRBJ2-7 and V is TRBV25-1; 12 bases fit TRBD1. Unmatched junction bases numbered 6, after V lost 2 bases and J lost 7 bases. The CDR3 length is 15 residues. Looked up from germline, CDR1 is MGHDK and CDR2 is SYGVNS.

The chain employs TRBV7-9 and TRBJ1-3; the D gene is possibly TRBD1 (5 bases). This CDR3 is 17 amino acids long. Germline V gives CDR1 SEHNR, CDR2 FQNEAQ (reference sequence). V lost 4 bases, J lost 4 bases, and 20 bases lay in between. The CDR3 is CASSSDPGWDMGNTIYF. For the CDR3, the DNA is TGTGCCAGCAGCTCCGACCCAGGGTGGGATATGGGAAACACCATATATTTT.

J is TRBJ2-5 and V is TRBV19; no definite D call. Germline loops: CDR1 LNHDA, CDR2 SQIVND (reference sequence). This CDR3 region has 12 residues. The germline V and J ends were trimmed by 8 bases and 4 bases, with 11 bases remaining between them. CDR3 DNA sequence: TGTGCCAGTTCCAGCAGAGGAGAGACCCAGTACTTC. Translating gives CASSSRGETQYF.